The source of this T cell receptor beta chain is a study of regulatory T cells in long-lasting Graves disease. The time point was: newly diagnosed GD, antithyroid drugs for less than 3 months. The TCR library was made from RNA that had been extracted from PBMCs in TRIzol. CDR1 is MGHRA, CDR2 YSYEKL, per germline. The CDR3 extends over 16 amino acids. Trimming cost V 4 bases and J 0 bases; bases outside gene matches: 5. CDR3 regions were amplified by Arm-PCR using iRepertoire HTBI primers to build TCR beta libraries. In TCRdb, the multiplex PCR reads were re-called with MiXCR into one record per CDR3 protein. The sample comprises about 450,000 distinct CDR3 sequences, 14% of which are singletons, and about 15% rests with the top ten. Concerning this clonotype: What it binds is not known.

Study outcomes and limitations: TCR diversity was lower in persistent than newly diagnosed Graves' disease.

These data are also associated with another study on T cells in Graves' hyperthyroidism and ophthalmopathy. Per that paper: First-round RT-PCR of the TCR CDR3 relied on the HTBI primer set.

This chain links TRBV4-1 with TRBJ2-2; 7 nucleotides match TRBD2. Sequencing used peripheral blood mononuclear cells (PBMCs), obtained at new diagnosis, from a patient treated with antithyroid drugs. The sequence was collected from a woman aged 45-59 years with Graves disease. The CDR3 reads CASSLREIANTGELFF. In nucleotides, the CDR3 is TGCGCCAGCAGCCTGCGGGAGATCGCGAACACCGGGGAGCTGTTTTTT.